These T cell receptor beta chains were read from a single sample in a study of immune cell composition in non-small cell lung cancer. Sequencing was performed with immunoSEQ multiplex PCR; in TCRdb, only in-frame clones are kept and a portion is missing. The sample lists around 4,400 clones, more than 75% occurring once. Sequencing input: lung tumor tissue. All receptors derive from a human donor with non-small cell lung cancer. The CDR3 runs from the conserved cysteine through the conserved F or W. The D gene is left open where the match is weak. Clone size is stated in some rows and not others, as once, few, many or a class when expanded.

j_call,v_call,d_call,clone_size,cdr3_nt,cdr3_aa
TRBJ2-3,TRBV7-9,TRBD2,.,TGTGCCAGCAGCTTAGGTAGCGGGGGTGGCACAGATACGCAGTATTTT,CASSLGSGGGTDTQYF
TRBJ2-1,TRBV2,TRBD2,.,TGTGCCAGCAGTGCAACTAGCGGCCGCTCCTACAATGAGCAGTTCTTC,CASSATSGRSYNEQFF
TRBJ2-7,TRBV7-2,.,.,TGTGCCAGCACCCCGACTATCAGCCCCCACGAGCAGTACTTC,CASTPTISPHEQYF
TRBJ2-3,TRBV10-1,.,.,TGCGCCAGCCGGGGAGAAGGAAGCTCAGATACGCAGTATTTT,CASRGEGSSDTQYF
TRBJ1-2,TRBV2,TRBD1,.,TGTGCCAGCAGTGGGGACAGGGGGGAAGGGGCTAACTATGGCTACACCTTC,CASSGDRGEGANYGYTF
TRBJ2-3,TRBV2,.,.,TGTGCCAGCAGGCGGGTTATCACGAATACGCAGTATTTT,CASRRVITNTQYF
TRBJ2-1,TRBV7-9,.,.,TGTGCCAGCAGCCAAACCGGGACTGGTCTAGAGCAGTTCTTC,CASSQTGTGLEQFF
TRBJ2-3,TRBV9,TRBD2,.,TGTGCCAGCAGCAAATCGACTAGCGGGAGGGCCGAAGATACGCAGTATTTT,CASSKSTSGRAEDTQYF
TRBJ2-1,TRBV5-1,.,.,TGCGCCAGCAGCGTACTAGCCCCCGAGGGGAATGAGCAGTTCTTC,CASSVLAPEGNEQFF
TRBJ2-3,TRBV7-2,TRBD2,.,TGTGCCAGCAGTCGACTAGCGGTAGCTAGCACAGATACGCAGTATTTT,CASSRLAVASTDTQYF
TRBJ2-5,TRBV6-1,.,.,TGTGCCAGCCGCTGGGCGGGGCAAGAGACCCAGTACTTC,CASRWAGQETQYF
TRBJ2-4,TRBV25-1,.,.,TGTGCCAGCAGTGAATTAACAGATAAAAACATTCAGTACTTC,CASSELTDKNIQYF
TRBJ1-5,TRBV28,TRBD1,.,TGTGCCAGTTGGGTCAGGGGGCGCGGTCAGCCCCAGCATTTT,CASWVRGRGQPQHF
TRBJ2-5,TRBV9,.,.,TGTGCCAGCAGCGTAGACGGGAACCTACAAGAGACCCAGTACTTC,CASSVDGNLQETQYF
TRBJ1-1,TRBV11-2,.,.,TGTGCCAGCAGCTCCTTATGGGCGGGAGGGAACACTGAAGCTTTCTTT,CASSSLWAGGNTEAFF
TRBJ1-2,TRBV19,TRBD1,.,TGTGCCAGTAGTGTCTATACAGGGGGGCATGGCTACACCTTC,CASSVYTGGHGYTF
TRBJ2-4,TRBV30,TRBD1,.,TGTGCCTGCACAACAGGGGTTCCCTCAAACATTCAGTACTTC,CACTTGVPSNIQYF
TRBJ2-2,TRBV5-1,TRBD2,.,TGCGCCAGCAGCGGACCCGGACTAGCGGGAGGTCCCAGAGGCGGGGAGCTGTTTTTT,CASSGPGLAGGPRGGELFF
TRBJ1-2,TRBV27,TRBD1,few,TGTGCCAGCAGTGTTCGGACAGGGGGAAACTATGGCTACACCTTC,CASSVRTGGNYGYTF
TRBJ1-4,TRBV4-3,TRBD1,.,TGCGCCAGCAGCCAAGATCTCGGGACAGGGTGGGAAAAACTGTTTTTT,CASSQDLGTGWEKLFF